This is a list of T cell receptor beta chains from one sample in a study of beta chain features in type 1 diabetes. Libraries were prepared by immunoSEQ multiplex PCR; TCRdb keeps only in-frame clonotypes and omits some of them. The sample holds hundreds of thousands of clones, 30% seen once. The sequenced material came from naive CD4+ T cells from blood. The receptors stem from a man aged 18 to 30 in good health. Both conserved end residues are part of each CDR3. D genes are given only for firm matches. Some rows have no size entry. The others give once, few or many, or a class for an expanded clone.

.,TRBV7-2,18,TRBJ1-4,TRBD1,CASSFFRTGGGLGEKLFF,TGTGCCAGCAGCTTCTTCCGGACAGGGGGCGGTCTCGGTGAAAAACTGTTTTTT
.,TRBV7-9,16,TRBJ1-2,.,CASSPASQGGLYGYTF,TGTGCCAGCAGCCCCGCCTCGCAGGGAGGACTCTATGGCTACACCTTC
.,TRBV9,14,TRBJ2-2,.,CASSVQTTAGELFF,TGTGCCAGCAGCGTTCAGACAACAGCCGGGGAGCTGTTTTTT
few,TRBV30,15,TRBJ2-3,TRBD2,CAWSRPSGSTDTQYF,TGTGCCTGGAGTAGGCCTAGCGGGAGTACAGATACGCAGTATTTT
few,TRBV5-6,15,TRBJ2-3,.,CASSFGAGPTDTQYF,TGTGCCAGCAGCTTTGGCGCAGGCCCCACAGATACGCAGTATTTT
.,TRBV7-8,11,TRBJ1-2,.,CAGWDLYGYTF,TGTGCCGGCTGGGACCTCTATGGCTACACCTTC
.,TRBV15,14,TRBJ2-3,.,CATSRDKGTDTQYF,TGTGCCACCAGCAGAGATAAGGGCACAGATACGCAGTATTTT
few,TRBV5-4,14,TRBJ2-1,.,CASSYSGSYNEQFF,TGTGCCAGCAGCTATAGCGGCTCCTACAATGAGCAGTTCTTC
.,TRBV18,11,TRBJ2-7,.,CASSTSYEQYF,TGTGCCAGCTCGACCTCCTACGAGCAGTACTTC
.,TRBV7-2,14,TRBJ2-7,TRBD1,CASSPDRAFPEQYF,TGTGCCAGCAGCCCCGACAGGGCGTTCCCCGAACAGTACTTC
few,TRBV7-3,15,TRBJ2-1,TRBD2,CASSLGLAGRNEQFF,TGTGCCAGCAGCTTAGGGCTAGCGGGGCGGAATGAGCAGTTCTTC
.,TRBV5-1,15,TRBJ2-2,.,CASSLAGANTGELFF,TGCGCCAGCAGCTTAGCAGGCGCGAACACCGGGGAGCTGTTTTTT
.,TRBV7-2,16,TRBJ2-4,.,CASSLQPSPSGNIQYF,TGTGCCAGCAGCCTACAACCTAGCCCGAGTGGGAACATTCAGTACTTC
few,TRBV6-5,15,TRBJ2-6,.,CASSYAGSGANVLTF,TGTGCCAGCAGTTACGCTGGCTCTGGGGCCAACGTCCTGACTTTC
.,TRBV7-9,15,TRBJ2-7,.,CASSLDKTILYEQYF,TGTGCCAGCAGCTTAGACAAGACCATCCTATACGAGCAGTACTTC
.,TRBV28,15,TRBJ1-4,TRBD1,CASSPWDRVEEKLFF,TGTGCCAGCAGTCCCTGGGACAGGGTGGAAGAAAAACTGTTTTTT
.,TRBV7-9,16,TRBJ2-2,.,CASSLEAGLNTGELFF,TGTGCCAGCAGCTTAGAAGCCGGTTTGAACACCGGGGAGCTGTTTTTT
.,TRBV10-3,16,TRBJ1-5,.,CAISESETGMGQPQHF,TGTGCCATCAGTGAGTCGGAAACAGGTATGGGCCAGCCCCAGCATTTT
.,TRBV5-1,13,TRBJ2-1,.,CASSGTLGTEQFF,TGCGCCAGCAGTGGGACTTTGGGGACTGAGCAGTTCTTC
.,TRBV6-1,13,TRBJ2-7,.,CASSVEVTYEQYF,TGTGCCAGCAGTGTTGAGGTAACCTACGAGCAGTACTTC
.,TRBV7-8,16,TRBJ1-1,.,CASSPRKLTLNTEAFF,TGTGCCAGCAGCCCAAGGAAACTAACGTTGAACACTGAAGCTTTCTTT
few,TRBV4-2,16,TRBJ2-7,.,CASSRRRGRETYEQYF,TGTGCCAGCAGCCGCCGGCGGGGGCGGGAGACCTACGAGCAGTACTTC
.,TRBV7-2,13,TRBJ1-1,TRBD1,CASSLARGHGAFF,TGTGCCAGCAGCTTAGCCAGGGGGCACGGAGCTTTCTTT
.,TRBV9,16,TRBJ2-5,.,CASSAVGPPLGETQYF,TGTGCCAGCAGCGCAGTCGGGCCTCCGCTGGGGGAGACCCAGTACTTC
few,TRBV14,16,TRBJ2-1,.,CASSPPSGLKWAEQFF,TGTGCCAGCAGCCCCCCCAGCGGTCTAAAGTGGGCCGAGCAGTTCTTC
once,TRBV9,15,TRBJ2-2,.,CASSVGQGNTGELFF,TGTGCCAGCAGCGTAGGTCAGGGGAACACCGGGGAGCTGTTTTTT
few,TRBV25-1,15,TRBJ2-1,TRBD1,CASSESRGQVNEQFF,TGTGCCAGCAGTGAATCCAGGGGGCAGGTCAATGAGCAGTTCTTC
.,TRBV30,15,TRBJ2-2,.,CAWRVTGTYTGELFF,TGTGCCTGGAGGGTAACGGGGACCTACACCGGGGAGCTGTTTTTT
few,TRBV7-9,14,TRBJ2-7,.,CASSLQPDSYEQYF,TGTGCCAGCAGCTTACAACCAGACAGCTACGAGCAGTACTTC
many,TRBV10-3,13,TRBJ2-3,.,CAITSTDTDTQYF,TGTGCCATCACTAGCACTGACACAGATACGCAGTATTTT
.,TRBV29-1,14,TRBJ1-1,.,CSVALMTGNTEAFF,TGCAGCGTCGCCCTCATGACAGGGAACACTGAAGCTTTCTTT